This TCR beta chain was obtained from a study of shared clonotypes between healthy human individuals (dated by TCRdb to 2018 to 2020). For the study in its entirety: The cohort comprised two women and three men aged 18 to 49 years. Per donor, three plates each were used for CD4 naive and CD4 memory, two for CD8 naive, and one for CD8 memory. To estimate repertoire size and how much clonotypes are shared between individuals, the study performed deep sequencing of blood TCR repertoires from roughly five healthy adults. Per donor, leukapheresis produced somewhere between about 0.8 and 9 billion PBMCs. To increase sequencing depth and limit assay-specific biases, different laboratories used diverse techniques to prepare libraries and sequence TCR repertoires.

CDR1 and CDR2 were assigned from the germline V gene as SGHTS and YDEGEE. There are 16 amino acids in the CDR3, from cysteine to phenylalanine inclusive. Only the CDR3 DNA stays, 48 bases, in frame from base 1. Compared with germline, V lacks 0 bases and J lacks 2 bases; bases without a gene match: 7. Using the deep immunoSEQ assay, multiplex PCR amplified TCR CDR3 regions from genomic DNA. For each cell subset, the extracted genomic DNA was distributed evenly across all wells of several immunoSEQ 96-well plates, and each plate served as one replicate. For sorted subsets, each replicate PCR was loaded with approximately 190 ng genomic DNA, equivalent to about 30,000 T cell genomes. Purified libraries were quantified with a Qubit 3.0 fluorometer, sized on a Bioanalyzer 2100, and re-quantified with the KAPA Library Quantification kit. Every immunoSEQ 96-well plate was sequenced on a dedicated single-read 150-cycle Illumina NextSeq 550 flow cell. As for the authors' bioinformatics: Because only junctional sequences without quality scores were contained in the immunoSEQ output, filtering matching that applied to full-length reads could not be performed. To assign V/J genes and CDR3, sequences were annotated using PyIR, a Python wrapper for IgBLAST v1.9, with IMGT germline references. Reads were removed for weak V/J assignments (E-value above 1e-6), missing CDR3, stop codons, out-of-frame junctions, or ambiguous translated residues. A V3J clonotype was defined by an identical inferred V gene, J gene, and CDR3 amino acid sequence. Percentage overlap between repertoires was computed as shared unique clonotypes divided by the size of the smaller repertoire. Repertoire richness was assessed with RTK rarefaction, the Chao1 estimator, and Recon v2.1 estimates of unobserved clonotypes. OLGA was used to compute generation probabilities for all TCRbeta clonotypes that the gDNA method yielded from a few donors. TCRdb holds this immuneACCESS table with in-frame rearrangements only. Some clones are missing; in checked studies, unresolved V genes explain under half, and the rest has no known cause. V and J calls and clone size are those listed in that table; D and trimming were worked out from the DNA. Counted in this sample were some 2.1 million clones; roughly 93% of them appeared once. The top ten hold 1.5% to 2% of the sample.

For the CD8 naive samples, CD45RO-negative cells were positively selected for CCR7, yielding a CD45RA+CCR7+ population from which TemRA cells were excluded. Healthy HIV-negative adults with no recently reported acute infections or vaccinations were included as donors. All donors were Caucasian adults living in Nashville, Tennessee, USA. Blood was obtained by leukapheresis, after which PBMCs were separated by Ficoll-Histopaque density gradient centrifugation and cryopreserved in liquid nitrogen vapor phase. Analytical flow cytometry was used to check the purity and quantity of every magnetically sorted T cell population. Genomic DNA was isolated from each sorted fraction and quantified by UV absorbance on a Nanodrop 2000c. On this clone itself: Its antigen is not yet known. There are no base qualities to consult, and no much larger clone falls within one base.

General findings and caveats noted by the study authors: Because the study included only a small number of donors, the genetic and exposure-history diversity represented was limited. Pairwise subsampling led to the expectation that sequencing depth would affect the degree of clonotype sharing among donors. About 4.5% of naive CD4, 3.5% of naive CD8, around 2.3% of memory CD4, and over 0.35% of memory CD8 clonotypes were shared across several donors. Naive subsets generally had larger estimated clonotype richness than memory subsets. Higher generation probabilities were observed for clonotypes shared by all four sorted-subset donors than for non-shared clonotypes. Only blood was sampled, and tissue TCR repertoires likely differ from those in blood. Rarefaction of sorted-subset datasets indicated incomplete sequencing despite the large sequencing depth.

The sequenced sample consisted of naive CD8+ T cells from PBMCs. This specimen's cell subset or site label, interpreted: CD45RA+CCR7+. The receptor was isolated from a young man in good health. Some clones in this sample may be carry-over from other donors' samples. The sequence is built from TRBV5-8 and TRBJ2-7, with 8 bases in between that match TRBD2. The CDR3 region: CASSLGSRGGPYEQYF. The DNA is TGTGCCAGCAGCTTGGGTTCGCGCGGGGGGCCCTACGAGCAGTACTTC.